Shown below are 3 T cell receptor beta chains from a single sample sequenced in a study of cytomegalovirus exposure and HLA in healthy donors (dated by TCRdb to 2015 to 2018). The library came from the immunoSEQ multiplex PCR assay. The multiplex PCR relied on a mix of 60 forward primers for TCR Vbeta segments and 13 reverse primers for TCR Jbeta segments. The table comes from immuneACCESS by way of TCRdb, which keeps in-frame sequences with V and J called. Part of the clones is missing from these tables; in studies checked, under half for an unresolved V gene and the rest for unknown reasons. For this sample there are 82,000 or so clones; about 70% appear just once. Approximately 6% of the sample goes to the ten largest clones. Material for sequencing was PBMCs. The receptor source for this set is a woman in her fifties or sixties in good health and CMV-seropositive.

This chain links TRBV18 with TRBJ1-4; D is ambiguous. The CDR3 has 14 amino acids. V was trimmed by 0 bases and J by 7 bases, leaving 9 bases between them. The germline gives CDR1 KGHSH, CDR2 LQKENI. The CDR3: CASSPPAPGEKLFF. As DNA, the CDR3 is TGTGCCAGCTCACCACCGGCCCCAGGTGAAAAACTGTTTTTT.

The chain uses TRBV29-1 and TRBJ2-1; D is unresolved. CDR1 and CDR2 (germline): SQVTM, ANQGSEA. Trimming shortened V by 4 bases and J by 4 bases, and 11 bases separated the two germline ends. This CDR3 contains 13 residues. CDR3: CSVAGYIYNEQFF. Here the CDR3 DNA reads TGCAGCGTTGCAGGTTATATATACAATGAGCAGTTCTTC.

This chain links TRBV18 with TRBJ2-5, with 14 bases aligning to TRBD2. V lost 1 base and J lost 3; bases outside the gene matches: 4. CDR3 size: 17 residues. The V gene's germline CDR1 is KGHSH and CDR2 LQKENI. The CDR3 DNA reads TGTGCCAGCTCACCACGTGTGACTAGCGGGAGGGAAGAGACCCAGTACTTC. This encodes CASSPRVTSGREETQYF.